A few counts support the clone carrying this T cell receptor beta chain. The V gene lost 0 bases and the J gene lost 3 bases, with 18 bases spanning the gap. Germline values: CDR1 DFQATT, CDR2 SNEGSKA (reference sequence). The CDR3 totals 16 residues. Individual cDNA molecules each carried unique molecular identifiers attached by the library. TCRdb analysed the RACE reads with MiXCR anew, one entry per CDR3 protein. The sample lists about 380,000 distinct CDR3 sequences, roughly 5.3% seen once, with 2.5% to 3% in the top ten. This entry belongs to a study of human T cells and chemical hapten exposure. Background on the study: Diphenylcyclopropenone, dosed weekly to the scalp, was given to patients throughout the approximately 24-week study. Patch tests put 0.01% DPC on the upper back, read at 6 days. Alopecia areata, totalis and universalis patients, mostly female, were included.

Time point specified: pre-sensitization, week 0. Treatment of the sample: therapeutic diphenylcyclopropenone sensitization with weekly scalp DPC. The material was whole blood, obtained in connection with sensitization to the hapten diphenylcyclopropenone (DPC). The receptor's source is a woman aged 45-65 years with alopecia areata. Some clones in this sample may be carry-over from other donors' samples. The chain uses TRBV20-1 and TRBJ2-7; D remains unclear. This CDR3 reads CSARDSRAAYYYEQYF. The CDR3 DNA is TGCAGTGCTAGAGATAGTCGGGCAGCCTACTACTACGAGCAGTACTTC.